These 2 T cell receptor beta chains share one sample of origin, sequenced in a study of shared clonotypes between healthy human individuals. Produced via immunoSEQ multiplex PCR; TCRdb's table is partial and in-frame only. This table has about 460,000 clones, 77% appearing once. Specimen: PBMCs. The receptors shown here come from a woman in her forties in good health. Some clones in this sample may be carry-over from other donors' samples.

The chain has TRBV18 and TRBJ2-2, with D tentatively TRBD1 (6 bases). Trimming took off 8 bases at V and 1 base at J, with 11 bases between the two ends. The CDR3 length is 14 residues. Per the germline V gene, CDR1 is KGHSH and CDR2 is LQKENI. The CDR3 DNA reads as TGTGCCAGCAAGGGACAACTGAACACCGGGGAGCTGTTTTTT. This gives the protein CASKGQLNTGELFF.

This clone was observed a few times. Other DNA sequences in the sample encode the same CDR3. The J gene is TRBJ2-7, the V gene TRBV27; 8 bases line up with TRBD2. Losses at the gene ends were 0 bases for V and 2 bases for J; bases not matched to a gene: 6. The CDR3 sequence is 16 residues long. Looked up from germline, CDR1 is MNHEY and CDR2 is SMNVEV (reference sequence). The DNA for the CDR3 is TGTGCCAGCAGTTTATCTCCCGGACTAGCAACCTACGAGCAGTACTTC. Amino acid sequence: CASSLSPGLATYEQYF.